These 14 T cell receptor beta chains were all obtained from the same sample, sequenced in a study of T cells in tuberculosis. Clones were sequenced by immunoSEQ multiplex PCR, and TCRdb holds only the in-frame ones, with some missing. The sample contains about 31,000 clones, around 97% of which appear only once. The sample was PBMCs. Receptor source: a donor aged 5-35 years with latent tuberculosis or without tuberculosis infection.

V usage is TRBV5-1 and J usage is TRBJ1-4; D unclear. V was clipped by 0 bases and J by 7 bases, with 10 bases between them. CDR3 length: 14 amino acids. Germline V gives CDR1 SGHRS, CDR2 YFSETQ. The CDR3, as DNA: TGCGCCAGCAGCTTGGCGGGAGGAAGTGAAAAACTGTTTTTT. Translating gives CASSLAGGSEKLFF.

The CDR3 is CASSRTGLNYGYTF. The CDR3 nucleotides are TGCGCCAGCAGCCGTACAGGGTTGAACTATGGCTACACCTTC. V gene TRBV4-1 combines with J gene TRBJ1-2, with a tentative D call TRBD1 (6 bases). Deletions cut 4 bases from V and 2 bases from J, with 11 bases between. This CDR3 has 14 amino acids. Germline-derived CDR1 and CDR2 are MGHRA and YSYEKL.

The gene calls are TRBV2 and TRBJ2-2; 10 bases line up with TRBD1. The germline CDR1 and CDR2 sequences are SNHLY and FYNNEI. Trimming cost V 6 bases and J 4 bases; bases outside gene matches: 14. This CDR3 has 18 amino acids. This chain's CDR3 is CASRYPTGGSAFTGELFF. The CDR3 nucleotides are TGTGCCAGCAGATACCCGACAGGGGGCTCTGCCTTCACCGGGGAGCTGTTTTTT.

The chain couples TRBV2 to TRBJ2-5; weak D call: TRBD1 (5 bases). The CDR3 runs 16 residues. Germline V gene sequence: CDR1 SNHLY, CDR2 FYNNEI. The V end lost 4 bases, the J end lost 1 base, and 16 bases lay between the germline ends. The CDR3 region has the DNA TGTGCCAGCAGTGCCGTAGACAGTCCCCCCCAAGAGACCCAGTACTTC. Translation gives CASSAVDSPPQETQYF.

Here the CDR3 reads CASSVGQGRTEAFF. CDR3 sequence (DNA): TGTGCCAGCAGCGTCGGACAGGGCCGGACTGAAGCTTTCTTT. V gene TRBV9 combines with J gene TRBJ1-1; 8 bases map to TRBD1. CDR3 size: 14 residues. V shed 2 bases and J 5 bases; nucleotides not matched to a gene: 5. Germline CDR1 reads SGDLS; CDR2 reads YYNGEE.

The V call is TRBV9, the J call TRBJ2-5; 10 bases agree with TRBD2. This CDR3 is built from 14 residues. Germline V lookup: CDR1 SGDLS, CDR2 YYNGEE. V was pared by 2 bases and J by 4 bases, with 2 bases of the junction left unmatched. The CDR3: CASSVASGGETQYF. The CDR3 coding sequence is TGTGCCAGCAGCGTGGCTAGCGGGGGAGAGACCCAGTACTTC. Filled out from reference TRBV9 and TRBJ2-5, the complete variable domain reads DSGVTQTPKHLITATGQRVTLRCSPRSGDLSVYWYQQSLDQGLQFLIQYYNGEERAKGNILERFSAQQFPDLHSELNLSSLELGDSALYFCASSVASGGETQYFGPGTRLLVL.

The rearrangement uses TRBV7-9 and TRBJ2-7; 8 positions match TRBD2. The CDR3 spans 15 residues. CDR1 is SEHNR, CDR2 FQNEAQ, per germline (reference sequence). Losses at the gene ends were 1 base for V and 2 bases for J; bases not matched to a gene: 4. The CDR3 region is CASSLVTSGPYEQYF. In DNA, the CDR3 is TGTGCCAGCAGCTTAGTAACTAGCGGACCCTACGAGCAGTACTTC.

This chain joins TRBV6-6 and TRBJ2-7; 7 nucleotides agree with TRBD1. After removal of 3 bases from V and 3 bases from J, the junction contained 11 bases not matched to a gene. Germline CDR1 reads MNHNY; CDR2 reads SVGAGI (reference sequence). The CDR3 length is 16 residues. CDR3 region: CASSYTRDSDFYEQYF. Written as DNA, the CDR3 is TGTGCCAGCAGTTATACACGGGACAGCGATTTCTACGAGCAGTACTTC.

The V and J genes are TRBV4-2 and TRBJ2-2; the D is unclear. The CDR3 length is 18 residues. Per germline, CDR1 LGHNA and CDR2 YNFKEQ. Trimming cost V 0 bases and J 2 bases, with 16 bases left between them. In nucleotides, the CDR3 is TGTGCCAGCAGCCAAGATGTGAGTGTAGTCGTCAACACCGGGGAGCTGTTTTTT. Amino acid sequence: CASSQDVSVVVNTGELFF.

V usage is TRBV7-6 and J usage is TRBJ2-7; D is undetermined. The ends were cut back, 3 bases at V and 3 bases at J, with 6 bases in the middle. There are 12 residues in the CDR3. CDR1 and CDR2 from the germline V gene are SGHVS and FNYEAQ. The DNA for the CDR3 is TGTGCCAGCAGCTTCGCCGGCTACGAGCAGTACTTC. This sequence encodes CASSFAGYEQYF.

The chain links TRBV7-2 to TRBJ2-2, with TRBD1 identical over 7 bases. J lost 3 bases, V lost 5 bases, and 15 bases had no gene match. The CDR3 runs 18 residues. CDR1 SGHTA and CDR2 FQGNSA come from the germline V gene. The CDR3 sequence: CASSDNKGQRMYTGELFF. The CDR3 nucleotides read TGTGCCAGCAGCGATAATAAGGGACAGCGGATGTACACCGGGGAGCTGTTTTTT.

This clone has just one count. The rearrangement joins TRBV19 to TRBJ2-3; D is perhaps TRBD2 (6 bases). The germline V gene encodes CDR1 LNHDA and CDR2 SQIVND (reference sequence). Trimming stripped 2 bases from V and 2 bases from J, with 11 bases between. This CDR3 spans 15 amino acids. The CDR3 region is CASSISGLSTDTQYF. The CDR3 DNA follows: TGTGCCAGTAGTATAAGCGGGCTGTCCACAGATACGCAGTATTTT.

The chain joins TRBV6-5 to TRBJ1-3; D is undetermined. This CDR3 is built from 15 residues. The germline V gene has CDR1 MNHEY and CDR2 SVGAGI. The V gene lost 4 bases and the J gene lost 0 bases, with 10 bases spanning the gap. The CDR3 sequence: CASSSSIPSGNTIYF. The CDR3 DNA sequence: TGTGCCAGCAGTTCCTCTATCCCCTCTGGAAACACCATATATTTT.

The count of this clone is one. The CDR3 bases are TGTGCCAGCAGTGGACTCCGGGACAGATACTACTTC. Translation: CASSGLRDRYYF. The J gene is TRBJ2-4, the V gene TRBV6-1; 7 nucleotides match TRBD1. The CDR3 consists of 12 residues. The V gene end was trimmed by 4 bases and the J gene end by 16 bases; junction bases not matched to a gene: 10. Germline values: CDR1 MNHNS, CDR2 SASEGT.